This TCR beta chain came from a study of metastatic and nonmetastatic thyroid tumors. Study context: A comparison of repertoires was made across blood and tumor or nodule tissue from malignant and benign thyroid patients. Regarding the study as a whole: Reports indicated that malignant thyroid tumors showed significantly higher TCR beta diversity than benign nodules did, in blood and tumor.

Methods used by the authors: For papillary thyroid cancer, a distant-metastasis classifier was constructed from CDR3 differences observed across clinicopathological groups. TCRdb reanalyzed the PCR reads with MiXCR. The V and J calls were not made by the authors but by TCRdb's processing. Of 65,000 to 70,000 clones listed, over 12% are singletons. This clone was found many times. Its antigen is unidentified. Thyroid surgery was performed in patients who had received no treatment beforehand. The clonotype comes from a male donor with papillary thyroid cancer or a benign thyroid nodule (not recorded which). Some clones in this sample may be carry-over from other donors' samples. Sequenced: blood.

The DNA for the CDR3 is TGTGCCAGCACTATACTTCTAGCGGGAGGGCGGACCGGGGAGCTGTTTTTT. Protein product: CASTILLAGGRTGELFF. The chain uses TRBV28 and TRBJ2-2, with 12 bases that match TRBD2. The ends lost 7 bases at V and 5 bases at J; junction bases unmatched: 11. CDR3 size: 17 residues. CDR1 and CDR2 from the germline V gene are MDHEN and SYDVKM.